The 7 T cell receptor beta chains below were found in one sample sequenced in a study of post-analysis software for immune sequencing data. Study-level points and caveats: Patients had higher frequencies than controls of a few TRBV segments, including TRBV5-6, TRBV5-1 and TRBV20-1.

Libraries were made from TCR beta cDNA, and they carried unique molecular identifiers. TCRdb reprocessed the PCR reads with MiXCR, giving one entry per CDR3 protein. This sample yields about 540,000 distinct CDR3 sequences, of which approximately 34% are seen a single time; approximately 6% belongs to the top ten. For these receptors, no antigen is known. Sequencing input: blood. Source of these receptors: a girl aged 2-17 years with multiple sclerosis.

The rearrangement uses TRBV13 and TRBJ1-1, with D hard to call. Germline lookup yields CDR1 PRHDT and CDR2 FYEKMQ (reference sequence). V was shortened by 2 bases and J by 2 bases, with 9 bases between the two germline ends. CDR3 length equals 14 residues. This CDR3 reads CASSLIWANTEAFF. The CDR3 coding sequence is TGTGCCAGCAGCTTAATCTGGGCTAACACTGAAGCTTTCTTT.

The table lists this clonotype with a few counts. This chain links TRBV6-1 with TRBJ1-2; 7 bases are shared with TRBD1. The ends lost 8 bases at V and 2 bases at J; junction bases unmatched: 5. The length of the CDR3 is 13 residues. CDR1 and CDR2 from the germline V gene are MNHNS and SASEGT. CDR3 bases: TGTGCCAGCGTCGAGACAGGGAACTATGGCTACACCTTC. It encodes CASVETGNYGYTF.

The chain is built from TRBV12-3 or TRBV12-4 and TRBJ2-1; no firm D call. This CDR3 has 16 amino acids. Trimming shortened V by 4 bases and J by 0 bases, and 13 bases separated the two germline ends. The CDR3 DNA sequence: TGTGCCAGCAGTTCCCCCGTACAGAGCTCCTACAATGAGCAGTTCTTC. Translation: CASSSPVQSSYNEQFF.

CDR3 in DNA: TGTGCCAGCAGTCTCTCCGGGACAGGGGAGGGCTACACCTTC. It codes for CASSLSGTGEGYTF. The chain is built from TRBV5-6 and TRBJ1-2; 10 bases fit TRBD1. CDR1 and CDR2 (germline): SGHDT, YYEEEE. With 5 bases clipped from V and 8 bases from J, the junction kept 9 bases outside the gene matches. CDR3 length: 14 residues.

This clonotype was detected a few times. The chain links TRBV6-5 to TRBJ1-1; perhaps TRBD1 as D (6 bases). The CDR3 is made up of 17 amino acids. In germline, CDR1 is MNHEY, CDR2 SVGAGI. Trimming removed 2 bases at V and 2 bases at J, with 18 bases between. CDR3 in amino acids: CASSYQGQGRRNTEAFF. CDR3 DNA sequence: TGTGCCAGCAGTTACCAGGGTCAGGGGAGGAGAAACACTGAAGCTTTCTTT.

This clonotype showed up just a few times. The J gene is TRBJ2-5, the V gene TRBV7-6; TRBD1 matches at 7 bases. The CDR3 contains 13 residues. The V and J ends lost 1 base and 7 bases, in that order; junction bases with no gene match: 3. Germline lookup yields CDR1 SGHVS and CDR2 FNYEAQ. CDR3 sequence: CASSLGKGATQYF. CDR3 coding DNA: TGTGCCAGCAGCTTAGGGAAGGGGGCGACCCAGTACTTC.

The chain uses TRBV10-2 and TRBJ2-3, with D tentatively TRBD1 (7 bases). The CDR3 consists of 18 residues. Trimming took off 3 bases at V and 2 bases at J, with 21 bases between the two ends. Germline loops: CDR1 WSHSY, CDR2 SAAADI. The CDR3 coding sequence is TGCGCCAGCAGTGACTCTATCAGGGGGGCACCAAACACAGATACGCAGTATTTT. It yields the protein CASSDSIRGAPNTDTQYF.